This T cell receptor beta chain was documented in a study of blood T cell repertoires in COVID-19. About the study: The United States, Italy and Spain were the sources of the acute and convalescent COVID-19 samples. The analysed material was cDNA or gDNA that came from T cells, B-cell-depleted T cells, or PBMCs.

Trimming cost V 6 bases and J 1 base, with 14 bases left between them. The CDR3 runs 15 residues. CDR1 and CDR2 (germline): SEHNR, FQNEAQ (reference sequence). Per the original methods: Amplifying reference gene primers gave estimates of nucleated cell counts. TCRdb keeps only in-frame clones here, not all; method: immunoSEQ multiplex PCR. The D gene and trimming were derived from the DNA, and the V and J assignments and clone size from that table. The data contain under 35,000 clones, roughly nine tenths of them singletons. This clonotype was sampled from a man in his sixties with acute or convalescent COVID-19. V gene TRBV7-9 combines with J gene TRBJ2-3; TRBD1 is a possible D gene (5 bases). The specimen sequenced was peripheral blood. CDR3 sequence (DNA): TGTGCCAGCAGTCAATGGACAATCGGCACAGATACGCAGTATTTT. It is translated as CASSQWTIGTDTQYF.